This T cell receptor (beta chain) appears in the sequencing data of a study of blood T cell repertoires in COVID-19. This clone was detected only a few times. The germline CDR1 and CDR2 sequences are KGHSH and LQKENI. The CDR3 contains 16 residues. V was clipped by 1 base and J by 4 bases, with 14 bases between them. Source study methods: Nucleated cell counts were estimated from reference gene primer amplification. Produced via immunoSEQ multiplex PCR; TCRdb's table is partial and in-frame only. The V and J calls and clone size were taken over from that table, and D and trimming were inferred from the DNA. The table records around 140,000 clones, roughly 75% of them present only once. Recovery meant two consecutive negative NP/OP PCR tests, professional clearance, or resolved symptoms.

The chain combines TRBV18 with TRBJ1-5; unclear D gene. This sequence originates from a woman in her 50s who had recovered from COVID-19. Sample: PBMCs or T cells enriched from blood (not recorded which). Here the CDR3 reads CASSPRSKGGNQPQHF. Here the CDR3 DNA reads TGTGCCAGCTCACCACGGTCGAAGGGCGGGAATCAGCCCCAGCATTTT.